These 10 T cell receptor beta chains were sequenced from one sample in a study of blood T cell repertoires in COVID-19. Data came from immunoSEQ multiplex PCR; TCRdb stores just in-frame clones and leaves some out. This table holds approximately 36,000 clones, around 85% found once. Input material: peripheral blood. Receptor source: a man between 45 and 60 years old with active COVID-19.

The gene calls are TRBV19 and TRBJ1-2; TRBD1 matches 9 bases. The germline CDR1 and CDR2 sequences are LNHDA and SQIVND (reference sequence). The CDR3 runs 13 residues. The V segment lost 3 bases and the J segment 6 bases; nucleotides outside the gene matches: 2. The CDR3 coding sequence is TGTGCCAGTAGTATTTGGGACAGGGATGGCTACACCTTC. Its protein is CASSIWDRDGYTF.

V and J are TRBV7-6 and TRBJ1-3; TRBD1 matches at 7 bases. Germline values: CDR1 SGHVS, CDR2 FNYEAQ. Unmatched junction bases numbered 13, after V lost 5 bases and J lost 3 bases. The CDR3 is made up of 17 amino acids. CDR3 nucleotide sequence: TGTGCCAGCAGCGCCAGTTACAGGGGTTTGGATGGAAACACCATATATTTT. It is translated as CASSASYRGLDGNTIYF.

V usage is TRBV11-2 and J usage is TRBJ2-5; D might be TRBD1 (6 bases). The CDR3 has 14 amino acids. Per the germline V gene, CDR1 is SGHAT and CDR2 is FQNNGV. Trimming stripped 1 base from V and 7 bases from J, with 13 bases between. This CDR3 is CASSLVAGAGTQYF. In DNA, the CDR3 is TGTGCCAGCAGCTTAGTCGCAGGGGCAGGGACCCAGTACTTC.

This clone was picked up one time. V gene TRBV11-2 combines with J gene TRBJ1-4; D is perhaps TRBD1 (5 bases). There are 16 residues in the CDR3. Germline V gene data show CDR1 as SGHAT and CDR2 as FQNNGV. Trimming cost V 3 bases and J 3 bases, with 14 bases left between them. The CDR3 sequence is CASSLGRVGSNEKLFF. In DNA, the CDR3 is TGTGCCAGCAGCTTGGGCAGGGTAGGGTCTAATGAAAAACTGTTTTTT.

The chain is built from TRBV6-1 and TRBJ1-2; 7 nucleotides match TRBD1. Germline V gene sequence: CDR1 MNHNS, CDR2 SASEGT. V lost 1 base and J lost 5; bases outside the gene matches: 7. The CDR3 runs to 15 residues. The CDR3 bases are TGTGCCAGCAGTGAAGGGGCAGGGGGTGGGTATGGCTACACCTTC. Its protein is CASSEGAGGGYGYTF.

This chain uses TRBV7-7 with TRBJ2-5, with TRBD2 matching 8 bases. Germline values: CDR1 SSHAT, CDR2 FNYEAQ (reference sequence). V lost 2 bases, J lost 5 bases, and 10 bases stayed unmatched. The CDR3 spans 16 residues. In nucleotides, the CDR3 is TGTGCCAGCAGCTTACAGGGCGGGGGGCCGGGTGAGACCCAGTACTTC. Translation gives CASSLQGGGPGETQYF.

The rearrangement links TRBV15 to TRBJ2-1, with TRBD2 matching 7 bases. V was clipped by 1 base and J by 4 bases; unmatched bases: 4. Per germline, CDR1 LNHNV and CDR2 YYDKDF (reference sequence). The length of the CDR3 is 15 residues. The CDR3 DNA is TGTGCCACCAGCAGAGTCGGGACTACTTACAATGAGCAGTTCTTC. This translates into CATSRVGTTYNEQFF.

This sequence joins TRBV7-8 and TRBJ1-5; D unclear. The CDR3 has 13 residues. CDR1 and CDR2 (germline): SGHVS, FQNEAQ. V dropped 3 bases and J dropped 8 bases, with 11 bases sitting between them. The CDR3, as DNA: TGTGCCAGCAGCTTTGGGGTGAGGGAGCCCCAGCATTTT. Amino acids: CASSFGVREPQHF.

This rearrangement joins TRBV7-9 to TRBJ2-1; TRBD2 agrees at 7 bases. This CDR3 is built from 13 residues. V trimming: 1 base; J trimming: 9 bases; junction bases outside the gene matches: 3. CDR1 SEHNR and CDR2 FQNEAQ come from the germline V gene (reference sequence). In nucleotides, the CDR3 is TGTGCCAGCAGCTTAGTCAGGGAGGGTGAGCAGTTCTTC. Protein: CASSLVREGEQFF. Together with reference TRBV7-9 and TRBJ2-1, the CDR3 gives the full variable domain: DTGVSQNPRHKITKRGQNVTFRCDPISEHNRLYWYRQTLGQGPEFLTYFQNEAQLEKSRLLSDRFSAERPKGSFSTLEIQRTEQGDSAMYLCASSLVREGEQFFGPGTRLTVL.

This chain connects TRBV19 to TRBJ1-6; 9 bases map to TRBD1. The ends lost 8 bases at V and 9 bases at J; junction bases unmatched: 8. CDR1 LNHDA and CDR2 SQIVND come from the germline V gene (reference sequence). This CDR3 contains 14 residues. The CDR3: CASSDRGISSPLHF. The CDR3 DNA follows: TGTGCCAGTTCGGACAGGGGAATCTCTTCACCCCTCCACTTT.